A single sample is the source of the 15 T cell receptor beta chains below, sequenced in a study of blood T cell repertoires in COVID-19. Clones were sequenced by immunoSEQ multiplex PCR, and TCRdb holds only the in-frame ones, with some missing. The table lists 350,000 to 550,000 clones, approximately 90% of them singletons. The sample was peripheral blood. These receptors were collected from a woman in her 30s with acute or convalescent COVID-19.

J is TRBJ2-5 and V is TRBV30; 7 bases align to TRBD2. This CDR3 contains 14 residues. Germline V lookup: CDR1 GTSNPN, CDR2 SVGIG (reference sequence). With 0 bases clipped from V and 7 bases from J, the junction kept 8 bases outside the gene matches. CDR3 sequence (DNA): TGTGCCTGGAGTGTTGGGGAGGGAGGTTGGACCCAGTACTTC. The encoded protein is CAWSVGEGGWTQYF.

This clone has only one observation. The V gene is TRBV4-1, the J gene TRBJ1-4; TRBD1 matches at 10 bases. Germline V CDR1 and CDR2: MGHRA, YSYEKL. The CDR3 has 14 amino acids. Germline trimming cut 4 bases from V and 8 bases from J; bases unmatched to any gene: 4. This CDR3 is CASSPRDRGEKLFF. CDR3 DNA: TGCGCCAGCAGCCCCCGGGACAGGGGCGAAAAACTGTTTTTT.

This chain joins TRBV6-5 and TRBJ2-1; 9 positions agree with TRBD1. CDR3 length: 14 residues. Per germline, CDR1 MNHEY and CDR2 SVGAGI. The trim removed 9 bases at V and 6 bases at J, leaving 9 bases unmatched. CDR3 sequence: CASRDRVGPNEQFF. The DNA for the CDR3 is TGTGCCAGTAGGGACAGGGTTGGTCCCAATGAGCAGTTCTTC.

The chain couples TRBV27 to TRBJ2-3, with no clear D. Trimming shortened V by 4 bases and J by 2 bases, and 10 bases separated the two germline ends. There are 14 residues in the CDR3. Per the germline V gene, CDR1 is MNHEY and CDR2 is SMNVEV (reference sequence). The CDR3: CASSSGVDTDTQYF. As DNA, the CDR3 is TGTGCCAGCAGTTCAGGCGTGGACACAGATACGCAGTATTTT.

To note about this clone: Other DNA sequences in the same sample also yield this CDR3. This chain links TRBV18 with TRBJ1-1; D not certain. Trimming took 3 bases from V and 0 from J, leaving 5 bases between them. This CDR3 region has 13 residues. The V gene's germline CDR1 is KGHSH and CDR2 LQKENI. CDR3 in DNA: TGTGCCAGCTCACCTACTATGAACACTGAAGCTTTCTTT. Translation: CASSPTMNTEAFF.

The chain uses TRBV7-3 and TRBJ1-4; maybe TRBD1 (5 bases). V lost 0 bases and J 3 bases, leaving 11 bases between the germline ends. Germline-derived CDR1 and CDR2 are SGHTA and FQGTGA. The CDR3 loop spans 16 amino acids. The CDR3 DNA is TGTGCCAGCAGCTTAACGAGGAGGGGAGCTAATGAAAAACTGTTTTTT. This translates into CASSLTRRGANEKLFF.

This chain links TRBV24-1 with TRBJ2-7; the D is unclear. With 4 bases removed from V and 2 bases from J, the gap between germline ends came to 11 bases. CDR1 and CDR2 (germline): KGHDR, SFDVKD. The CDR3 totals 14 residues. The CDR3 DNA is TGTGCCACCAGTGACCCGTCGACTCCCTACGAGCAGTACTTC. It encodes CATSDPSTPYEQYF.

This clone is a singleton in its sample. The chain couples TRBV5-5 to TRBJ2-7; perhaps TRBD1 as D (5 bases). The germline V gene encodes CDR1 SGHKS and CDR2 YYEKEE (reference sequence). With 0 bases removed from V and 5 bases from J, the gap between germline ends came to 6 bases. The CDR3 runs 12 residues. The CDR3: CASSLARDEQYF. Here the CDR3 DNA reads TGTGCCAGCAGCTTGGCCAGGGACGAGCAGTACTTC.

V is TRBV2 and J is TRBJ1-2, with a possible D match to TRBD1 (5 bases). V was clipped by 8 bases and J by 5 bases, with 12 bases between them. The CDR3 runs 12 residues. Germline V gene sequence: CDR1 SNHLY, CDR2 FYNNEI. CDR3: CASGGTSYGYTF. As DNA, the CDR3 is TGTGCCAGCGGCGGGACTTCATATGGCTACACCTTC.

V usage is TRBV13 and J usage is TRBJ1-1; the D is unclear. Trimming pared 0 bases from V and 1 base from J, leaving 6 bases between. Germline lookup yields CDR1 PRHDT and CDR2 FYEKMQ (reference sequence). This CDR3 has 14 residues. The CDR3 DNA is TGTGCCAGCAGCTTAGGGCGGAGGAACACTGAAGCTTTCTTT. It translates to CASSLGRRNTEAFF. The entire variable domain, with the rest obtained from reference TRBV13 and TRBJ1-1, is as follows: AAGVIQSPRHLIKEKRETATLKCYPIPRHDTVYWYQQGPGQDPQFLISFYEKMQSDKGSIPDRFSAQQFSDYHSELNMSSLELGDSALYFCASSLGRRNTEAFFGQGTRLTVV.

V usage is TRBV6-6 and J usage is TRBJ2-1; TRBD2 is a possible D gene (7 bases). CDR1 MNHNY and CDR2 SVGAGI come from the germline V gene (reference sequence). Trimming shortened V by 5 bases and J by 7 bases, and 12 bases separated the two germline ends. This CDR3 has 13 amino acids. For the CDR3, the DNA is TGTGCCAGCAGTAGGGGGGGGTCGAATGAGCAGTTCTTC. As protein: CASSRGGSNEQFF.

J is TRBJ1-2 and V is TRBV10-1; perhaps TRBD1 as D (6 bases). CDR1 and CDR2 from the germline V gene are WNHNN and SYGVQD (reference sequence). The ends were cut back, 6 bases at V and 2 bases at J, with 10 bases in the middle. This CDR3 contains 13 residues. The CDR3 reads CASSPGQNYGYTF. The CDR3 region has the DNA TGCGCCAGCAGCCCCGGACAGAACTATGGCTACACCTTC.

V is TRBV5-6 and J is TRBJ2-1; 10 nucleotides align to TRBD2. CDR3 length equals 18 residues. The V and J ends lost 2 bases and 0 bases, in that order; junction bases with no gene match: 8. Germline V CDR1 and CDR2: SGHDT, YYEEEE. The CDR3 DNA follows: TGTGCCAGCAGCTTACAGGCTAGCGGGGGTTCCTCCTACAATGAGCAGTTCTTC. This encodes CASSLQASGGSSYNEQFF.

This chain joins TRBV2 and TRBJ1-2; 7 nucleotides match TRBD1. The V gene's germline CDR1 is SNHLY and CDR2 FYNNEI. Trimming removed 6 bases from V and 0 bases from J; junction bases left unmatched: 13. This CDR3 region has 17 residues. Written as DNA, the CDR3 is TGTGCCAGCAGGCTGAGACAGGGTTGGGCTACTAACTATGGCTACACCTTC. Translated: CASRLRQGWATNYGYTF. The full variable domain, completed using reference TRBV2 and TRBJ1-2, is EPEVTQTPSHQVTQMGQEVILRCVPISNHLYFYWYRQILGQKVEFLVSFYNNEISEKSEIFDDQFSVERPDGSNFTLKIRSTKLEDSAMYFCASRLRQGWATNYGYTFGSGTRLTVV.

This rearrangement joins TRBV27 to TRBJ2-7; D is undetermined. The CDR3 runs 13 residues. V lost 3 bases and J 3 bases, leaving 9 bases between the germline ends. Germline CDR1 MNHEY, CDR2 SMNVEV (reference sequence). The CDR3 DNA reads TGTGCCAGCAGTTTCAGTCGTTTCTACGAGCAGTACTTC. Its translation is CASSFSRFYEQYF.